This T cell receptor (beta chain) was retrieved from a study of post-analysis software for immune sequencing data. Study details: The disease courses spanned relapsing-remitting, secondary progressive and progressive-relapsing forms of multiple sclerosis. The study's findings and limits: Samples from one preparation batch, clustered by F measure, grouped strongly together. About 5 TRBV segments occurring more often in patients than controls included TRBV5-6, TRBV5-1 and TRBV20-1. A significant reduction in normalized Chao1 diversity was observed in multiple sclerosis patients versus controls.

On this clonotype itself: Its antigen is currently unknown.

Researchers reported that TCR beta cDNA libraries carried unique molecular identifiers. Each batch of roughly 0.95 to 10 million T cells produced hundreds of thousands of cDNA molecules. TCRdb reanalysed the PCR reads using MiXCR and keeps one entry per CDR3 protein. The sample records hundreds of thousands of distinct CDR3 sequences, just under 30% being singletons. V was pared by 5 bases and J by 4 bases, with 11 bases of the junction left unmatched. Germline V lookup: CDR1 MNHEY, CDR2 SMNVEV (reference sequence). The CDR3 is 15 residues long. The sequence derives from a girl under 18 with multiple sclerosis. V is TRBV27 and J is TRBJ2-7, with 7 bases lining up with TRBD1. Sequenced input: blood. CDR3: CASSPTWDRVYEQYF. CDR3 DNA sequence: TGTGCCAGCAGTCCAACATGGGACAGAGTTTACGAGCAGTACTTC.